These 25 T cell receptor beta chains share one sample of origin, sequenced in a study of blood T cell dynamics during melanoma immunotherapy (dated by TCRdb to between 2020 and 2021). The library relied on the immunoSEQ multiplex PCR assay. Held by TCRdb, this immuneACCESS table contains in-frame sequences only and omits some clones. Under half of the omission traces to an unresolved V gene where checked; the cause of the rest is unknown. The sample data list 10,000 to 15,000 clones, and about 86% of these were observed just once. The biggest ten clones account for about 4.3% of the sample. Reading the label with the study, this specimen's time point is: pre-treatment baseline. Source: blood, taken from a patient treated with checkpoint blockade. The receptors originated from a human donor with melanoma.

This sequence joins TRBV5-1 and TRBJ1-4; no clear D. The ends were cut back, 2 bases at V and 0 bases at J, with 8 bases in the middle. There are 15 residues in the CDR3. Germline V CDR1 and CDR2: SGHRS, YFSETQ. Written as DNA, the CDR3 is TGCGCCAGCAGCTTTTGGGATGCAACTAATGAAAAACTGTTTTTT. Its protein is CASSFWDATNEKLFF.

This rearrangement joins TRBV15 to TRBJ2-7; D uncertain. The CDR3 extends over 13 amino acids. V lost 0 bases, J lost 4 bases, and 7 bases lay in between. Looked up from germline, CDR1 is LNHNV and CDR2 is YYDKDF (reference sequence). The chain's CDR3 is CATSREREYEQYF. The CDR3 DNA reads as TGTGCCACCAGCAGAGAAAGGGAATACGAGCAGTACTTC.

CDR3: CASSPDGTTYEQYF. CDR3 DNA: TGTGCCAGCAGCCCAGACGGAACCACCTACGAGCAGTACTTC. This sequence joins TRBV7-2 and TRBJ2-7; no reliable D call. V was trimmed by 5 bases and J by 2 bases, leaving 13 bases between them. The CDR3 consists of 14 residues. Germline lookup yields CDR1 SGHTA and CDR2 FQGNSA.

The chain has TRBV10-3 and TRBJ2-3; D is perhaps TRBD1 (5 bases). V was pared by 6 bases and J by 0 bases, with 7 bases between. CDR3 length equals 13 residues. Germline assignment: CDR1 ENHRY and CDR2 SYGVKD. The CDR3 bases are TGTGCCATCAGGGACAAGAGCACAGATACGCAGTATTTT. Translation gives CAIRDKSTDTQYF.

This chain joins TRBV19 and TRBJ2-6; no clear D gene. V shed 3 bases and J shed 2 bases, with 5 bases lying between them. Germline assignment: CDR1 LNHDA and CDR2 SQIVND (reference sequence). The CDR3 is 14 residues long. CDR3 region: CASSIEAGANVLTF. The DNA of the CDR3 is TGTGCCAGTAGTATTGAGGCTGGGGCCAACGTCCTGACTTTC.

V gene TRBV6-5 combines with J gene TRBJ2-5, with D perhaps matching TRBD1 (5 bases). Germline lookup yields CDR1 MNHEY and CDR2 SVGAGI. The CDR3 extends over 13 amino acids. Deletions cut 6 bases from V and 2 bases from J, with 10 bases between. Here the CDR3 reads CASRRQTQETQYF. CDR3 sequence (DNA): TGTGCCAGCAGGAGACAGACGCAAGAGACCCAGTACTTC.

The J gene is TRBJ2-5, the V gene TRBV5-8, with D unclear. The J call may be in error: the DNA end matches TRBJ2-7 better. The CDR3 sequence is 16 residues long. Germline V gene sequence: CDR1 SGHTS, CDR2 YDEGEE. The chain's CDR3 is CASSLGAFSEVIEQYF. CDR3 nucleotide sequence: TGTGCCAGCAGCTTGGGGGCATTCAGCGAGGTGATCGAGCAGTACTTC.

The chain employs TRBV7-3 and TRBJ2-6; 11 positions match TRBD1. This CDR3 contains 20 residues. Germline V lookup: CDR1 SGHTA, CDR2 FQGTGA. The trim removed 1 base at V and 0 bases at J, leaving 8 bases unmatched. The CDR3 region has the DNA TGTGCCAGCAGCTTAATGGGGACAGGGGGTCCCGGCTCTGGGGCCAACGTCCTGACTTTC. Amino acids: CASSLMGTGGPGSGANVLTF.

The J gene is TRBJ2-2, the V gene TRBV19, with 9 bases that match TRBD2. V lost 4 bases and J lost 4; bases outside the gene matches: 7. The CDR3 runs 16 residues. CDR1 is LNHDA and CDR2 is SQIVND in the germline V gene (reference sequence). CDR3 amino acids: CASSTSSGETTGELFF. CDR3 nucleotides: TGTGCCAGTAGTACTTCTAGCGGGGAGACCACCGGGGAGCTGTTTTTT.

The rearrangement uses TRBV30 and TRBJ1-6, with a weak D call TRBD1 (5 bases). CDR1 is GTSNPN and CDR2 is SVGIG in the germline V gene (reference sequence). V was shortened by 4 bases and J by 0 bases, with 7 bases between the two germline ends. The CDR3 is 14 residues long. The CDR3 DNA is TGTGCCTGGAAGCAGGGCTCCTATAATTCACCCCTCCACTTT. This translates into CAWKQGSYNSPLHF.

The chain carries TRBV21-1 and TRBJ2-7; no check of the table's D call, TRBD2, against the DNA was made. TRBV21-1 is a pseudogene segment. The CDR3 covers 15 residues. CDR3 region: CASSKRRGANYEQYF. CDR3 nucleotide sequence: TGTGCCAGCAGCAAAAGACGGGGGGCAAACTACGAGCAGTACTTC.

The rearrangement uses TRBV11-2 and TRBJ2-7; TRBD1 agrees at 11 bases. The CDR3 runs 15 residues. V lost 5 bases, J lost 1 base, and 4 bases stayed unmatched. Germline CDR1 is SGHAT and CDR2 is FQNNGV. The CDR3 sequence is CASSPDRGPSYEQYF. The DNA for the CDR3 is TGTGCCAGCAGCCCGGACAGGGGGCCTTCCTACGAGCAGTACTTC. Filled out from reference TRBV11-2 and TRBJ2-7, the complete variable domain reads EAGVAQSPRYKIIEKRQSVAFWCNPISGHATLYWYQQILGQGPKLLIQFQNNGVVDDSQLPKDRFSAERLKGVDSTLKIQPAKLEDSAVYLCASSPDRGPSYEQYFGPGTRLTVT.

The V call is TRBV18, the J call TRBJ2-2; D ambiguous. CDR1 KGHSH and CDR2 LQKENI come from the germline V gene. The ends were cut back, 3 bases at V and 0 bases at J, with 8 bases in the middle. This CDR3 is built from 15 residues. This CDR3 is CASSPRSANTGELFF. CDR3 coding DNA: TGTGCCAGCTCACCCCGAAGTGCGAACACCGGGGAGCTGTTTTTT. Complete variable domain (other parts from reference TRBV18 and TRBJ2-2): NAGVMQNPRHLVRRRGQEARLRCSPMKGHSHVYWYRQLPEEGLKFMVYLQKENIIDESGMPKERFSAEFPKEGPSILRIQQVVRGDSAAYFCASSPRSANTGELFFGEGSRLTVL.

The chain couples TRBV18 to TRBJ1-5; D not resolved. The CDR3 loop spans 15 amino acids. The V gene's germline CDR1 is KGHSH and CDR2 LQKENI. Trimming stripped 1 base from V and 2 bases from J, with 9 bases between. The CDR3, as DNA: TGTGCCAGCTCACCACAGGGAGGCGGCAATCAGCCCCAGCATTTT. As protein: CASSPQGGGNQPQHF.

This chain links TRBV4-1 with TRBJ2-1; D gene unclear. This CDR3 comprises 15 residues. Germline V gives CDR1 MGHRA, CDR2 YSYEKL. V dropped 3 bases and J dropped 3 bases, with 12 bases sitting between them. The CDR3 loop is CASSHPSKGYNEQFF. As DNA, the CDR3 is TGCGCCAGCAGCCATCCCTCGAAGGGCTACAATGAGCAGTTCTTC.

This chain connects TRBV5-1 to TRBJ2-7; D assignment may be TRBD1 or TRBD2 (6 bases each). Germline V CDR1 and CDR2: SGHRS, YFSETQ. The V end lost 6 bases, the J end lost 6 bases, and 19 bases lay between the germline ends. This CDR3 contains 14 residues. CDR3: CASTLRGDKGEQYF. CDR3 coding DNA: TGCGCCAGCACTCTGAGGGGGGATAAGGGCGAGCAGTACTTC.

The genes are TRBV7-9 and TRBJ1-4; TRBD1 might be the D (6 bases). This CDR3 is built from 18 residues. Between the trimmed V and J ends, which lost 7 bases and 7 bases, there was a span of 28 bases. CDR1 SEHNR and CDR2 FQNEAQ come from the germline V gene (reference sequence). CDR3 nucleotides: TGTGCCAGCACCCCAGGCCTCACAGGCACAGGGTCAGGTGAAAAACTGTTTTTT. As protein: CASTPGLTGTGSGEKLFF.

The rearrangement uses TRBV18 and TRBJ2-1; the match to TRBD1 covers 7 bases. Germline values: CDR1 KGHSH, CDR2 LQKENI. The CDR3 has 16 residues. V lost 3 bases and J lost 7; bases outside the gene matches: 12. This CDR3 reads CASSPRQGSVQNEQFF. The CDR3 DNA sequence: TGTGCCAGCTCACCTCGACAGGGTTCAGTTCAGAATGAGCAGTTCTTC.

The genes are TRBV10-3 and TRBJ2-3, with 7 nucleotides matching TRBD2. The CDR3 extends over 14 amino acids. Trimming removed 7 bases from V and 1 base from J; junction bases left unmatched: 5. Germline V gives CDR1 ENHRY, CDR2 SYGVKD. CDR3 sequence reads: CAIKPAGGTDTQYF. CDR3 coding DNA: TGTGCCATCAAGCCGGCGGGAGGCACAGATACGCAGTATTTT.

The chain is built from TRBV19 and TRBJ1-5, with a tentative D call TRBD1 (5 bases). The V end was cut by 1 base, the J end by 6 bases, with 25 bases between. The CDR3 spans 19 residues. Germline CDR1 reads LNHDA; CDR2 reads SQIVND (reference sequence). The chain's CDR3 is CASSIALPSGTKGGQPQHF. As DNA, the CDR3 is TGTGCCAGTAGTATAGCCTTACCCTCCGGGACGAAGGGTGGTCAGCCCCAGCATTTT.

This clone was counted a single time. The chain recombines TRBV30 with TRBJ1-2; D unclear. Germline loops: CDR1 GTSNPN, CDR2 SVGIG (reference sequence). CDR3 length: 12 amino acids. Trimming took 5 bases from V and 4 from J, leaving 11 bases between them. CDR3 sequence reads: CAWAEQSYGYTF. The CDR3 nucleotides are TGTGCCTGGGCGGAGCAGAGCTATGGCTACACCTTC.

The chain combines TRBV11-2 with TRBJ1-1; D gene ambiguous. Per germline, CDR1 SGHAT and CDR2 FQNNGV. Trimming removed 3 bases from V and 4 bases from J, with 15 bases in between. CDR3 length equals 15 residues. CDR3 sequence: CASSFSLPGVTEAFF. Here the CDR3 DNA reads TGTGCCAGCAGCTTTTCCCTCCCGGGTGTCACTGAAGCTTTCTTT.

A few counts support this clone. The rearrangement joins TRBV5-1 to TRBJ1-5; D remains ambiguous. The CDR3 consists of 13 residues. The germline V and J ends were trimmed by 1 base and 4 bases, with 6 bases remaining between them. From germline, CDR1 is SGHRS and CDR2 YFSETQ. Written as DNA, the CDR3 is TGCGCCAGCAGCTTGAGGCCGAATCAGCCCCAGCATTTT. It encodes CASSLRPNQPQHF.

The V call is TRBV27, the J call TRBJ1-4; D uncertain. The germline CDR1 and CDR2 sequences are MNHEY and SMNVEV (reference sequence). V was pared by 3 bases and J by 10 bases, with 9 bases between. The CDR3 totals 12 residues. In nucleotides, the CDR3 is TGTGCCAGCAGTTTCTATTCGGGAAAACTGTTTTTT. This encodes CASSFYSGKLFF. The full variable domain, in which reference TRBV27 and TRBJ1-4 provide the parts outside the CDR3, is EAQVTQNPRYLITVTGKKLTVTCSQNMNHEYMSWYRQDPGLGLRQIYYSMNVEVTDKGDVPEGYKVSRKEKRNFPLILESPSPNQTSLYFCASSFYSGKLFFGSGTQLSVL.

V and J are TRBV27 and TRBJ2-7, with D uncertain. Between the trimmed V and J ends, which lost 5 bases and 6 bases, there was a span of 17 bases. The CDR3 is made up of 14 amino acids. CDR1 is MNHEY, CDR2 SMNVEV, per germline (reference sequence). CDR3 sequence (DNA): TGTGCCAGCAGTAAGTCGCCCCTTAATCTCGAGCAGTACTTC. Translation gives CASSKSPLNLEQYF.